This paragraph covers one TCR beta chain sequence. This record comes from a study of blood T cell repertoires in COVID-19. Whole-study context: Sites in the United States, Italy and Spain provided acute and convalescent COVID-19 samples. Sources were T cells, B-cell-depleted T cells, or PBMCs; the material itself was cDNA or gDNA.

In the study's own analysis: By means of reference gene primer amplification, nucleated cell counts were estimated. The repertoire was sequenced with immunoSEQ multiplex PCR; TCRdb's copy has only in-frame clones and lacks some. From that table come the V and J calls and clone size; the DNA was used to work out D and trimming. Of about 130,000 clones in the sample, around 86% were seen once. Germline CDR1 MNHEY, CDR2 SMNVEV (reference sequence). This CDR3 has 14 residues. Trimming removed 6 bases from V and 4 bases from J; junction bases left unmatched: 5. Sequenced input: peripheral blood. This chain uses TRBV27 with TRBJ2-4, with TRBD1 matching 8 bases. This TCR came from a man aged 55-75 years with acute or convalescent COVID-19. CDR3 protein: CASSRGQGKNIQYF. In nucleotides, the CDR3 is TGTGCCAGCAGCCGAGGACAGGGAAAAAACATTCAGTACTTC.